This T cell receptor (beta chain) originates from a study of shared clonotypes between healthy human individuals. Whole-study findings and limits: The study sampled only blood, and tissue repertoires likely differ. Among non-shared clonotypes, generation probabilities were lower than among those shared by all four donors. Naive subsets usually exceeded memory subsets in estimated richness.

Concerning this clone: Its antigen remains unknown.

Researchers divided each subset's genomic DNA evenly across several immunoSEQ plates. This table comes from immunoSEQ multiplex PCR, and its TCRdb copy is limited to in-frame clones, with some not included. The data show about 600,000 clones, about 96% seen once. CDR3 length: 13 amino acids. Trimming took 4 bases from V and 6 from J, leaving 9 bases between them. CDR1 is SGHAT and CDR2 is FQNNGV in the germline V gene. The sample comprised naive CD4+ T cells sorted from blood. As for subset: CD45RA+ positively selected. This chain uses TRBV11-2 with TRBJ2-2; D may be TRBD2 (6 bases). This clonotype was obtained from a woman aged 30 to 39 in good health. The CDR3 here is CASSSLAPGELFF. For the CDR3, the DNA is TGTGCCAGCAGCTCGCTAGCGCCCGGGGAGCTGTTTTTT.